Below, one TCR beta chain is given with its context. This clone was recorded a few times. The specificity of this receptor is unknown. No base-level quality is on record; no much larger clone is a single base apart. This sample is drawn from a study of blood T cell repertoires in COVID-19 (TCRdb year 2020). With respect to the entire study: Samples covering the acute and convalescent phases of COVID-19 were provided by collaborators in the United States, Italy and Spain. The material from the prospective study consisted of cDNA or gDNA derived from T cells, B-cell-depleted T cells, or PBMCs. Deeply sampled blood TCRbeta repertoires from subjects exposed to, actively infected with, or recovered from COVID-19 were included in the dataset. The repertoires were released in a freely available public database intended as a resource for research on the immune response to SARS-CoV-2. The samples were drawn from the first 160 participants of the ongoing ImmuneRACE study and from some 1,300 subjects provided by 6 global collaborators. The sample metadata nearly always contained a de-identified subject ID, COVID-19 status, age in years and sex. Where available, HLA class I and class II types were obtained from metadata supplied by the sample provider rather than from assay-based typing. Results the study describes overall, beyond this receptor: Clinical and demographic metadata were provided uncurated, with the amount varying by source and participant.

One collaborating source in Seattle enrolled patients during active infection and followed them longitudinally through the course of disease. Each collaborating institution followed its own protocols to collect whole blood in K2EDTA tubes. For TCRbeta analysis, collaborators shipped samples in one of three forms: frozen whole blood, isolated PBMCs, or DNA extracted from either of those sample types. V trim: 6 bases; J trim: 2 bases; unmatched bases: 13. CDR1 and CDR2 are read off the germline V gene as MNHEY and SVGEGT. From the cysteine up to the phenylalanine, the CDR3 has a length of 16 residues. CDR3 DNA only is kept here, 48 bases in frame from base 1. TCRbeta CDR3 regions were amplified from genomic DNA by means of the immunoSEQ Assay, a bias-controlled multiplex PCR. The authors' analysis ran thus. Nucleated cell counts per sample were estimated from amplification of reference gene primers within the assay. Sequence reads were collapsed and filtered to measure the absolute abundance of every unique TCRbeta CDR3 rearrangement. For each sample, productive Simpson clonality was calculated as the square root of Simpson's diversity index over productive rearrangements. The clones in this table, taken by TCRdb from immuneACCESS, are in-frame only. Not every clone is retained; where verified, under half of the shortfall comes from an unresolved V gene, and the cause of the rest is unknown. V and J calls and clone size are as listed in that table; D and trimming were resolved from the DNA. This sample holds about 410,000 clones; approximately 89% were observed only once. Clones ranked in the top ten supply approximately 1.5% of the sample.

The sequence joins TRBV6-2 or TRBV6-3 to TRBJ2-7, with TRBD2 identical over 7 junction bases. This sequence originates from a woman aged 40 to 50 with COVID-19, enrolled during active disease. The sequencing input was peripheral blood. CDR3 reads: CASSALLADLTYEQYF. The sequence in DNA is TGTGCCAGCAGCGCCCTCCTAGCGGACTTAACCTACGAGCAGTACTTC.